This TCR beta chain was retrieved from a study of spatial heterogeneity in lung cancer. V lost 0 bases to trimming and J lost 7 bases, with 10 bases between them. The CDR3 sequence is 14 residues long. CDR1 and CDR2 (germline): LGHNA, YNFKEQ. Time point meaning: sample taken at primary tumor resection. There are many counts of this clonotype. What it binds is not known. TCRdb called the 5' RACE reads again in MiXCR, with one record for every CDR3 protein. Of several thousand distinct CDR3 sequences listed, 4.5% to 6% are singletons. Study-level points and caveats: Counts of expanded intratumoral alpha and beta TCRs tracked tumor mutation counts.

This sequence originates from a male donor with early-stage non-small cell lung cancer. This chain connects TRBV4-2 to TRBJ2-1, with D maybe TRBD2 (5 bases). The material was lung tumor tissue, obtained at surgery. CDR3 DNA sequence: TGTGCCAGCAGCCAAGAAGCGGCAAGGAATGAGCAGTTCTTC. Protein: CASSQEAARNEQFF.